The next 22 T cell receptor beta chains were all read from a single sample in a study of OX40 agonist ivuxolimab in advanced cancers. The method was immunoSEQ multiplex PCR; TCRdb's version includes in-frame clones alone and lacks a portion of them. The sample consists of roughly 80,000 clones, 90% to 95% of them appearing once. The sample here was CD4+ or CD8+ T cells sorted from blood, taken in a trial of the OX40 agonist ivuxolimab. The source of these receptors is an adult with an advanced solid tumor such as melanoma, head and neck, liver or kidney cancer.

The V and J genes are TRBV11-2 and TRBJ2-5; no reliable D call. Germline V CDR1 and CDR2: SGHAT, FQNNGV. This CDR3 has 11 amino acids. Trimming removed 5 bases from V and 1 base from J, with 2 bases in between. The CDR3 coding sequence is TGTGCCAGCAGCGCCCAAGAGACCCAGTACTTC. It encodes CASSAQETQYF. Supplemented by reference TRBV11-2 and TRBJ2-5, the full variable domain reads EAGVAQSPRYKIIEKRQSVAFWCNPISGHATLYWYQQILGQGPKLLIQFQNNGVVDDSQLPKDRFSAERLKGVDSTLKIQPAKLEDSAVYLCASSAQETQYFGPGTRLLVL.

The genes are TRBV2 and TRBJ1-4, with D perhaps TRBD1 (6 bases). Germline V gene data show CDR1 as SNHLY and CDR2 as FYNNEI. This CDR3 region has 14 residues. The V and J ends lost 4 bases and 7 bases respectively, with 13 bases between them. The CDR3 DNA reads as TGTGCCAGCAGTGTCTTGGGGGCCAGTGAAAAACTGTTTTTT. Amino acid sequence: CASSVLGASEKLFF.

V gene TRBV27 combines with J gene TRBJ2-1; D call uncertain. The ends were cut back, 5 bases at V and 4 bases at J, with 15 bases in the middle. The CDR3 covers 15 residues. Germline V CDR1 and CDR2: MNHEY, SMNVEV (reference sequence). The CDR3 here is CASSILYSPYNEQFF. The CDR3 DNA sequence: TGTGCCAGCAGTATCTTATATAGCCCGTACAATGAGCAGTTCTTC.

The J gene is TRBJ2-7, the V gene TRBV18, with 7 bases that match TRBD2. The V segment lost 4 bases and the J segment 6 bases; nucleotides outside the gene matches: 6. The CDR3 contains 13 residues. Germline lookup yields CDR1 KGHSH and CDR2 LQKENI. The CDR3 DNA reads as TGTGCCAGCTCACTTGAGGGAGGGCCCGAGCAGTACTTC. It is translated as CASSLEGGPEQYF. The full variable domain, completed using reference TRBV18 and TRBJ2-7, is NAGVMQNPRHLVRRRGQEARLRCSPMKGHSHVYWYRQLPEEGLKFMVYLQKENIIDESGMPKERFSAEFPKEGPSILRIQQVVRGDSAAYFCASSLEGGPEQYFGPGTRLTVT.

The V and J genes are TRBV28 and TRBJ1-2; D is uncertain. Germline V lookup: CDR1 MDHEN, CDR2 SYDVKM. The CDR3 runs to 11 residues. V was trimmed by 6 bases and J by 4 bases, leaving 6 bases between them. The CDR3 is CASRAIYGYTF. As DNA, the CDR3 is TGTGCCAGCAGGGCCATCTATGGCTACACCTTC.

V is TRBV6-5 and J is TRBJ2-5; TRBD2 is a possible D gene (7 bases). This CDR3 comprises 14 residues. Germline V gene lookup returns CDR1 MNHEY and CDR2 SVGAGI. Trimming removed 7 bases at V and 1 base at J, with 13 bases between. In nucleotides, the CDR3 is TGTGCCAGCACTGAGCGGGACACCCAAGAGACCCAGTACTTC. It is translated as CASTERDTQETQYF.

The chain joins TRBV28 to TRBJ2-7; D is possibly TRBD2 (6 bases). V was trimmed by 2 bases and J by 3 bases, leaving 14 bases between them. The CDR3 extends over 15 amino acids. Germline CDR1 reads MDHEN; CDR2 reads SYDVKM. CDR3 DNA sequence: TGTGCCAGCAGTTTAGCAAGCCGGGACTTCTACGAGCAGTACTTC. Translation: CASSLASRDFYEQYF.

J is TRBJ1-6 and V is TRBV6-5, with TRBD1 matching over 7 bases. Losses at the gene ends were 4 bases for V and 9 bases for J; bases not matched to a gene: 6. CDR1 and CDR2 from the germline V gene are MNHEY and SVGAGI. The CDR3 totals 14 residues. In DNA, the CDR3 is TGTGCCAGCAGTTTCAGGGGGGAGAGTTCACCCCTCCACTTT. Amino acids: CASSFRGESSPLHF.

The CDR3 DNA is TGCAGCGTTGGCCAGGGGGGAGGGGAGCTGTTTTTT. This gives the protein CSVGQGGGELFF. The chain uses TRBV29-1 and TRBJ2-2; perhaps TRBD1 as D (7 bases). CDR3 length: 12 residues. V lost 4 bases and J lost 8, with 11 bases in between. Germline V lookup: CDR1 SQVTM, CDR2 ANQGSEA.

J is TRBJ2-3 and V is TRBV10-3; 9 nucleotides align to TRBD1. Looked up from germline, CDR1 is ENHRY and CDR2 is SYGVKD. This CDR3 is built from 14 residues. V shed 6 bases and J 0 bases; nucleotides not matched to a gene: 1. The CDR3 DNA follows: TGTGCCATCAGGGGACAGGGAAGCACAGATACGCAGTATTTT. As protein: CAIRGQGSTDTQYF.

The genes are TRBV5-5 and TRBJ2-2; D is undetermined. Germline values: CDR1 SGHKS, CDR2 YYEKEE (reference sequence). The ends were cut back, 0 bases at V and 0 bases at J, with 3 bases in the middle. The CDR3 spans 14 residues. The CDR3 DNA reads as TGTGCCAGCAGCTTGGCCCCGAACACCGGGGAGCTGTTTTTT. Amino acid sequence: CASSLAPNTGELFF. Drawing the rest from reference TRBV5-5 and TRBJ2-2, the complete variable domain is DAGVTQSPTHLIKTRGQQVTLRCSPISGHKSVSWYQQVLGQGPQFIFQYYEKEERGRGNFPDRFSARQFPNYSSELNVNALLLGDSALYLCASSLAPNTGELFFGEGSRLTVL.

V is TRBV7-2 and J is TRBJ1-2; TRBD1 is a possible D gene (5 bases). The length of the CDR3 is 12 residues. V was clipped by 1 base and J by 6 bases, with 6 bases between them. The germline V gene encodes CDR1 SGHTA and CDR2 FQGNSA. The CDR3 here is CASSLDRNGYTF. CDR3 nucleotides: TGTGCCAGCAGCTTAGACAGGAATGGCTACACCTTC.

The chain carries TRBV2 and TRBJ1-5; D is uncertain. V lost 2 bases to trimming and J lost 9 bases, with 23 bases between them. The CDR3 runs to 17 residues. Germline-derived CDR1 and CDR2 are SNHLY and FYNNEI. CDR3 sequence reads: CASSERVAYNGKLPQHF. CDR3 nucleotide sequence: TGTGCCAGCAGTGAAAGGGTGGCATACAATGGAAAACTGCCCCAGCATTTT.

The rearrangement uses TRBV28 and TRBJ2-7; D ambiguous. V was shortened by 6 bases and J by 3 bases, with 9 bases between the two germline ends. The CDR3 spans 12 residues. Germline CDR1 MDHEN, CDR2 SYDVKM. The CDR3 nucleotides are TGTGCCAGCAGCCAAAGAATCTACGAGCAGTACTTC. This codes for CASSQRIYEQYF.

The chain links TRBV5-1 to TRBJ1-4; no clear D. The CDR3 runs to 14 residues. Trimming removed 0 bases from V and 7 bases from J, with 10 bases in between. The germline CDR1 and CDR2 sequences are SGHRS and YFSETQ. Here the CDR3 DNA reads TGCGCCAGCAGCTTGGGGCTGGGAGGTGAAAAACTGTTTTTT. Translating it yields CASSLGLGGEKLFF.

J is TRBJ2-6 and V is TRBV6-6, with D uncertain. The CDR3 is 16 amino acids. Deletions cut 8 bases from V and 0 bases from J, with 14 bases between. CDR1 and CDR2 (germline): MNHNY, SVGAGI (reference sequence). This chain's CDR3 is CASHAPEGSGANVLTF. In nucleotides, the CDR3 is TGTGCCAGCCACGCCCCGGAAGGCTCTGGGGCCAACGTCCTGACTTTC.

The J gene is TRBJ1-4, the V gene TRBV19; no reliable D call. The CDR3 is 14 residues long. Trimming pared 5 bases from V and 2 bases from J, leaving 9 bases between. Germline V CDR1 and CDR2: LNHDA, SQIVND (reference sequence). CDR3 in amino acids: CASSPWMTNEKLFF. In nucleotides, the CDR3 is TGTGCCAGTAGTCCATGGATGACTAATGAAAAACTGTTTTTT.

The chain is built from TRBV29-1 and TRBJ1-1; the D is unclear. V was clipped by 4 bases and J by 1 base, with 4 bases between them. The CDR3 is 11 residues long. Germline V lookup: CDR1 SQVTM, CDR2 ANQGSEA. In DNA form, the CDR3 reads TGCAGCGTTGCCTGGAACACTGAAGCTTTCTTT. As protein: CSVAWNTEAFF. Using reference TRBV29-1 and TRBJ1-1 for the parts outside the CDR3, the full variable domain is SAVISQKPSRDICQRGTSLTIQCQVDSQVTMMFWYRQQPGQSLTLIATANQGSEATYESGFVIDKFPISRPNLTFSTLTVSNMSPEDSSIYLCSVAWNTEAFFGQGTRLTVV.

The genes are TRBV4-2 and TRBJ1-5, with D possibly TRBD1 on 5 matching bases. This CDR3 spans 13 amino acids. Germline V gene lookup returns CDR1 LGHNA and CDR2 YNFKEQ. V was trimmed by 5 bases and J by 4 bases, leaving 9 bases between them. CDR3: CASSRQRNQPQHF. DNA for the CDR3: TGTGCCAGCAGCAGACAGAGGAATCAGCCCCAGCATTTT.

This chain joins TRBV6-4 and TRBJ2-1, with 10 bases that match TRBD2. Looked up from germline, CDR1 is MRHNA and CDR2 is SNTAGT. Germline trimming cut 6 bases from V and 9 bases from J; bases unmatched to any gene: 11. The CDR3 is 15 amino acids. The CDR3 protein is CASSPDVAGGAEQFF. The CDR3 DNA follows: TGTGCCAGCAGCCCCGATGTAGCGGGAGGAGCTGAGCAGTTCTTC.

The CDR3 DNA is TGTGCCAGCTCACCGCGACACATCAACAATCAGCCCCAGCATTTT. Translated, it gives CASSPRHINNQPQHF. The chain is built from TRBV18 and TRBJ1-5; D is uncertain. Germline V lookup: CDR1 KGHSH, CDR2 LQKENI. This CDR3 region has 15 residues. The V gene lost 3 bases and the J gene lost 3 bases, with 12 bases spanning the gap. The complete variable domain, with remaining parts taken from reference TRBV18 and TRBJ1-5, reads NAGVMQNPRHLVRRRGQEARLRCSPMKGHSHVYWYRQLPEEGLKFMVYLQKENIIDESGMPKERFSAEFPKEGPSILRIQQVVRGDSAAYFCASSPRHINNQPQHFGDGTRLSIL.

J is TRBJ2-3 and V is TRBV7-2; no definite D call. Trimming removed 4 bases at V and 1 base at J, with 9 bases between. Germline CDR1 is SGHTA and CDR2 is FQGNSA. This CDR3 has 14 amino acids. CDR3 amino acids: CASSSGFGTDTQYF. Here the CDR3 DNA reads TGTGCCAGCAGCTCCGGCTTTGGCACAGATACGCAGTATTTT.